The 25 T cell receptor beta chains below were found in one sample sequenced in a study of blood T cell repertoires in COVID-19. TCRdb's copy holds only in-frame clones and misses some; the assay was immunoSEQ multiplex PCR. Of about 51,000 clones listed, around 83% were seen once; the top ten hold around 4.6%. The material sequenced was peripheral blood. Every receptor here comes from an elderly man with active COVID-19.

This clone was observed a single time. This chain joins TRBV19 and TRBJ2-3; D possibly corresponds to TRBD2 (6 bases). Trimming took off 6 bases at V and 6 bases at J, with 16 bases between the two ends. Germline V gene lookup returns CDR1 LNHDA and CDR2 SQIVND (reference sequence). The CDR3 covers 14 residues. CDR3 protein: CASSSIGGVDTQYF. CDR3 sequence (DNA): TGTGCCAGTAGCTCTATCGGGGGTGTTGATACGCAGTATTTT.

The chain has TRBV28 and TRBJ2-5; D is unclear. The V gene lost 4 bases and the J gene lost 5 bases, with 11 bases spanning the gap. The V gene's germline CDR1 is MDHEN and CDR2 SYDVKM. The CDR3 sequence is 13 residues long. CDR3 region: CASSSVPRETQYF. The CDR3 DNA is TGTGCCAGCAGTTCCGTCCCACGGGAGACCCAGTACTTC. Using reference TRBV28 and TRBJ2-5 for the parts outside the CDR3, the full variable domain is DVKVTQSSRYLVKRTGEKVFLECVQDMDHENMFWYRQDPGLGLRLIYFSYDVKMKEKGDIPEGYSVSREKKERFSLILESASTNQTSMYLCASSSVPRETQYFGPGTRLLVL.

The chain carries TRBV5-1 and TRBJ2-5; weak D call: TRBD2 (5 bases). The germline V gene has CDR1 SGHRS and CDR2 YFSETQ. With 0 bases removed from V and 0 bases from J, the gap between germline ends came to 9 bases. This CDR3 region has 15 residues. The CDR3 region has the DNA TGCGCCAGCAGCTTGGTTTCCGGGAACCAAGAGACCCAGTACTTC. It codes for CASSLVSGNQETQYF. Combining the CDR3 with reference TRBV5-1 and TRBJ2-5 gives the whole variable domain KAGVTQTPRYLIKTRGQQVTLSCSPISGHRSVSWYQQTPGQGLQFLFEYFSETQRNKGNFPGRFSGRQFSNSRSEMNVSTLELGDSALYLCASSLVSGNQETQYFGPGTRLLVL.

The chain employs TRBV7-2 and TRBJ2-2; D perhaps matches TRBD2 (6 bases). Trimming shortened V by 2 bases and J by 7 bases, and 14 bases separated the two germline ends. The CDR3 has 15 amino acids. Germline CDR1 is SGHTA and CDR2 is FQGNSA. The CDR3 here is CASSLSLAKGGELFF. Written as DNA, the CDR3 is TGTGCCAGCAGCTTATCGCTAGCGAAGGGCGGGGAGCTGTTTTTT. Supplemented by reference TRBV7-2 and TRBJ2-2, the full variable domain reads GAGVSQSPSNKVTEKGKDVELRCDPISGHTALYWYRQSLGQGLEFLIYFQGNSAPDKSGLPSDRFSAERTGGSVSTLTIQRTQQEDSAVYLCASSLSLAKGGELFFGEGSRLTVL.

The V gene is TRBV2, the J gene TRBJ2-7; a weak D match, TRBD2 (5 bases). Trimming left V 8 bases short and J 2 bases short, with 16 bases between. This CDR3 contains 14 residues. Germline CDR1 is SNHLY and CDR2 is FYNNEI. CDR3 amino acids: CASLLRENTYEQYF. In nucleotides, the CDR3 is TGTGCCAGCCTTTTAAGGGAGAATACCTACGAGCAGTACTTC. Filled out from reference TRBV2 and TRBJ2-7, the complete variable domain reads EPEVTQTPSHQVTQMGQEVILRCVPISNHLYFYWYRQILGQKVEFLVSFYNNEISEKSEIFDDQFSVERPDGSNFTLKIRSTKLEDSAMYFCASLLRENTYEQYFGPGTRLTVT.

V usage is TRBV20-1 and J usage is TRBJ2-5; D is unclear. Germline V gene lookup returns CDR1 DFQATT and CDR2 SNEGSKA (reference sequence). The CDR3 sequence is 11 residues long. The V and J ends lost 3 bases and 5 bases respectively, with 7 bases between them. The CDR3 DNA reads TGCAGTGCTAGGCCACAGGAGACCCAGTACTTC. Translating it yields CSARPQETQYF.

This sequence joins TRBV7-3 and TRBJ1-6; 7 bases align to TRBD1. This CDR3 spans 15 amino acids. Germline V CDR1 and CDR2: SGHTA, FQGTGA. After removal of 4 bases from V and 4 bases from J, the junction contained 4 bases not matched to a gene. For the CDR3, the DNA is TGTGCCAGCAGCTCCCGACAGGGATATAATTCACCCCTCCACTTT. Its translation is CASSSRQGYNSPLHF.

This clone appeared a single time. The chain links TRBV5-6 to TRBJ1-1; D gene ambiguous. Germline CDR1 is SGHDT and CDR2 is YYEEEE. Trimming pared 0 bases from V and 10 bases from J, leaving 13 bases between. The CDR3 loop spans 13 amino acids. As DNA, the CDR3 is TGTGCCAGCAGCTTGGCCGCCTTACGCAGAGCTTTCTTT. As protein: CASSLAALRRAFF.

This clone was observed a single time. The chain couples TRBV30 to TRBJ2-1; D possibly corresponds to TRBD2 (5 bases). There are 16 residues in the CDR3. The germline V and J ends were trimmed by 2 bases and 3 bases, with 17 bases remaining between them. CDR1 and CDR2 (germline): GTSNPN, SVGIG (reference sequence). In nucleotides, the CDR3 is TGTGCCTGGAGTAGGAGGACCCGTAACAGCTACAATGAGCAGTTCTTC. As protein: CAWSRRTRNSYNEQFF.

The rearrangement uses TRBV6-2 or TRBV6-3 and TRBJ2-1; a weak D match, TRBD2 (6 bases). Germline V gene sequence: CDR1 MNHEY, CDR2 SVGEGT. The CDR3 covers 14 residues. Trimming removed 1 base at V and 4 bases at J, with 8 bases between. CDR3 amino acids: CASSYWGLYNEQFF. Here the CDR3 DNA reads TGTGCCAGCAGTTACTGGGGACTTTACAATGAGCAGTTCTTC.

The J gene is TRBJ1-6, the V gene TRBV27, with D hard to call. The CDR3 consists of 13 residues. V was trimmed by 5 bases and J by 10 bases, leaving 12 bases between them. Germline assignment: CDR1 MNHEY and CDR2 SMNVEV (reference sequence). The CDR3, as DNA: TGTGCCAGCAGTCCTAAACCTTGGTCACCCCTCCACTTT. Amino acid sequence: CASSPKPWSPLHF.

The chain is built from TRBV11-2 and TRBJ2-3; D possibly corresponds to TRBD2 (7 bases). V dropped 5 bases and J dropped 0 bases, with 15 bases sitting between them. This CDR3 has 16 amino acids. In germline, CDR1 is SGHAT, CDR2 FQNNGV. The CDR3 sequence is CASSPGRGASTDTQYF. The CDR3 DNA reads TGTGCCAGCAGCCCTGGGAGGGGGGCTAGCACAGATACGCAGTATTTT.

The chain recombines TRBV4-1 with TRBJ2-3, with TRBD2 matching 8 bases. Germline CDR1 MGHRA, CDR2 YSYEKL. V shed 0 bases and J 1 base; nucleotides not matched to a gene: 9. The CDR3 is made up of 18 amino acids. The CDR3 reads CASSQEAGGMIGTDTQYF. The CDR3 DNA is TGCGCCAGCAGCCAAGAGGCGGGAGGCATGATTGGCACAGATACGCAGTATTTT.

V gene TRBV9 combines with J gene TRBJ2-1, with a possible D match to TRBD2 (7 bases). This CDR3 contains 16 residues. Germline CDR1 SGDLS, CDR2 YYNGEE. V lost 4 bases to trimming and J lost 9 bases, with 23 bases between them. CDR3: CASSPLRGGGIGEQFF. The CDR3 region has the DNA TGTGCCAGCAGCCCCCTCAGGGGAGGGGGTATTGGTGAGCAGTTCTTC.

This clone was seen just once. This chain connects TRBV3-1 (or the pseudogene TRBV3-2) to TRBJ2-2; D is possibly TRBD1 (5 bases). Germline CDR1 and CDR2: LGHDT and YNNKEL (reference sequence). The V and J ends lost 7 bases and 0 bases respectively, with 9 bases between them. The CDR3 spans 14 residues. Written as DNA, the CDR3 is TGTGCCAGCACCCGGACAACGAACACCGGGGAGCTGTTTTTT. Protein sequence: CASTRTTNTGELFF.

This chain links TRBV28 with TRBJ1-5; no reliable D call. With 5 bases removed from V and 7 bases from J, the gap between germline ends came to 9 bases. This CDR3 contains 12 residues. CDR1 MDHEN and CDR2 SYDVKM come from the germline V gene. This CDR3 is CASSKMRQPQHF. Written as DNA, the CDR3 is TGTGCCAGCAGTAAAATGCGACAGCCCCAGCATTTT. The full variable domain, completed using reference TRBV28 and TRBJ1-5, is DVKVTQSSRYLVKRTGEKVFLECVQDMDHENMFWYRQDPGLGLRLIYFSYDVKMKEKGDIPEGYSVSREKKERFSLILESASTNQTSMYLCASSKMRQPQHFGDGTRLSIL.

The V and J genes are TRBV6-2 or TRBV6-3 and TRBJ2-1, with 10 positions matching TRBD2. The CDR3 loop spans 16 amino acids. The V segment lost 2 bases and the J segment 4 bases; nucleotides outside the gene matches: 5. Germline CDR1 MNHEY, CDR2 SVGEGT. The CDR3 coding sequence is TGTGCCAGCAGTTACCGCCAGCGGGGGGGATACAATGAGCAGTTCTTC. This sequence encodes CASSYRQRGGYNEQFF.

The chain uses TRBV6-5 and TRBJ2-5; tentatively, D is TRBD2 (5 bases). This CDR3 contains 15 residues. Germline V gene data show CDR1 as MNHEY and CDR2 as SVGAGI. V was cut by 6 bases and J by 2 bases, with 16 bases left in between. The CDR3 loop reads CASRGNFAGQETQYF. The CDR3 bases are TGTGCCAGCAGAGGGAACTTTGCGGGTCAAGAGACCCAGTACTTC.

The V gene is TRBV18, the J gene TRBJ2-3; possibly TRBD1 for D (6 bases). CDR3 size: 14 residues. V lost 6 bases and J lost 3, with 13 bases in between. Germline V gene data show CDR1 as KGHSH and CDR2 as LQKENI. This CDR3 is CASSPQGSTDTQYF. CDR3 coding DNA: TGTGCCAGCTCCCCGCAGGGGTCGACAGATACGCAGTATTTT.

The chain couples TRBV19 to TRBJ1-1, with D perhaps matching TRBD1 (6 bases). The CDR3 consists of 13 residues. V lost 4 bases to trimming and J lost 5 bases, with 11 bases between them. Per germline, CDR1 LNHDA and CDR2 SQIVND (reference sequence). For the CDR3, the DNA is TGTGCCAGTAGTACTAACAGGGATACTGAAGCTTTCTTT. This encodes CASSTNRDTEAFF. The variable domain in full, with the rest retrieved from reference TRBV19 and TRBJ1-1, is DGGITQSPKYLFRKEGQNVTLSCEQNLNHDAMYWYRQDPGQGLRLIYYSQIVNDFQKGDIAEGYSVSREKKESFPLTVTSAQKNPTAFYLCASSTNRDTEAFFGQGTRLTVV.

The V gene is TRBV5-1, the J gene TRBJ2-3, with D tentatively TRBD2 (5 bases). V was pared by 5 bases and J by 0 bases, with 10 bases between. Germline CDR1 is SGHRS and CDR2 is YFSETQ. CDR3 length equals 14 residues. The CDR3 spells CASSTGSSTDTQYF. The CDR3 DNA reads TGCGCCAGCAGTACGGGAAGCAGCACAGATACGCAGTATTTT.

The V and J genes are TRBV27 and TRBJ2-7; the D gene is possibly TRBD2 (7 bases). CDR1 is MNHEY, CDR2 SMNVEV, per germline (reference sequence). This CDR3 comprises 15 residues. The germline V and J ends were trimmed by 6 bases and 3 bases, with 18 bases remaining between them. The CDR3 loop reads CASSYRGAAGYEQYF. CDR3 nucleotides: TGTGCCAGCAGCTACCGGGGGGCAGCGGGCTACGAGCAGTACTTC.

This clone has just one count. The rearrangement links TRBV4-1 to TRBJ1-1; the match to TRBD1 covers 7 bases. CDR1 and CDR2 from the germline V gene are MGHRA and YSYEKL. The V segment lost 0 bases and the J segment 3 bases; nucleotides outside the gene matches: 13. This CDR3 comprises 18 residues. As DNA, the CDR3 is TGCGCCAGCAGCCAAGAATCGTCCGTGACAGGGTTGTACACTGAAGCTTTCTTT. It translates to CASSQESSVTGLYTEAFF.

The gene calls are TRBV7-8 and TRBJ2-7; 7 nucleotides agree with TRBD2. J lost 5 bases, V lost 4 bases, and 14 bases had no gene match. CDR1 and CDR2 (germline): SGHVS, FQNEAQ. The CDR3 contains 16 residues. The CDR3 region has the DNA TGTGCCAGCAGCTCTGTAGCTGCGGGAGTGGTCCACGAGCAGTACTTC. Protein product: CASSSVAAGVVHEQYF.

On this clone itself: One end of the junction fails to match germline, which may point to a read error. The rearrangement uses TRBV24-1 and TRBJ2-1; D is perhaps TRBD1 (6 bases). The germline CDR1 and CDR2 sequences are KGHDR and SFDVKD. This CDR3 spans 18 amino acids. CDR3 nucleotides: TGTGCCACCAGTGAGCCGGGACACACTCCTATCTCCGACAATGAGCAGTTCTTC. This codes for CATSEPGHTPISDNEQFF.